Listed here are 14 T cell receptor beta chains from one sample, sequenced in a study of T cell responses to AZD1222 COVID-19 vaccine. TCRdb's table, derived via immunoSEQ multiplex PCR, lists solely in-frame clones and lacks some. This sample has 95,000 to 150,000 clones, with 85% to 90% found just once. Source: peripheral blood, taken on day 0 of AZD1222 vaccination. These receptors were taken from an adult in good health.

The chain links TRBV5-5 to TRBJ1-1, with D possibly TRBD1 on 5 matching bases. CDR1 is SGHKS and CDR2 is YYEKEE in the germline V gene (reference sequence). Between the trimmed V and J ends, which lost 1 base and 4 bases, there was a span of 11 bases. The CDR3 totals 14 residues. The CDR3 nucleotides are TGTGCCAGCAGCTTGATTGGGGGAAGCACTGAAGCTTTCTTT. This gives the protein CASSLIGGSTEAFF.

This clone is a singleton in its sample. The V gene is TRBV11-2, the J gene TRBJ2-7; TRBD2 matches 7 bases. There are 16 residues in the CDR3. J gave up 2 bases and V 0 bases, and 7 bases lay outside the gene matches. Per the germline V gene, CDR1 is SGHAT and CDR2 is FQNNGV. The CDR3 DNA is TGTGCCAGCAGCTTAGACTCGCTAGCGGCCCCCTACGAGCAGTACTTC. This translates into CASSLDSLAAPYEQYF.

The chain employs TRBV6-1 and TRBJ1-2; 9 bases are shared with TRBD1. The CDR3 runs to 17 residues. The trim removed 3 bases at V and 8 bases at J, leaving 16 bases unmatched. CDR1 is MNHNS and CDR2 is SASEGT in the germline V gene. The CDR3 here is CASSDLTTGGYEKGYTF. DNA of the CDR3: TGTGCCAGCAGTGACCTGACGACAGGGGGGTACGAGAAGGGCTACACCTTC.

CDR3 region: CASSLVGGGEQYF. The CDR3 bases are TGTGCCAGCAGCTTAGTAGGGGGCGGCGAGCAGTACTTC. This rearrangement joins TRBV7-3 to TRBJ2-7; TRBD1 matches at 7 bases. Germline CDR1 is SGHTA and CDR2 is FQGTGA. V trimming: 2 bases; J trimming: 6 bases; junction bases outside the gene matches: 4. This CDR3 has 13 amino acids.

In regard to this clone: Other DNA sequences in this specimen translate into the identical CDR3. V is TRBV2 and J is TRBJ2-1; a possible D gene is TRBD2 (5 bases). The CDR3 runs 12 residues. Germline V gene data show CDR1 as SNHLY and CDR2 as FYNNEI. Trimming stripped 6 bases from V and 3 bases from J, with 6 bases between. The CDR3 DNA is TGTGCCAGCAGAGACTACTACAATGAGCAGTTCTTC. Translating it yields CASRDYYNEQFF.

The genes are TRBV19 and TRBJ2-3, with no clear D. Germline V CDR1 and CDR2: LNHDA, SQIVND (reference sequence). Trimming shortened V by 3 bases and J by 2 bases, and 15 bases separated the two germline ends. There are 16 residues in the CDR3. The CDR3 is CASSMSITASTDTQYF. The DNA of the CDR3 is TGTGCCAGTAGTATGAGCATAACAGCCTCCACAGATACGCAGTATTTT.

The V call is TRBV10-3, the J call TRBJ2-7; 9 bases fit TRBD2. J was trimmed by 3 bases and V by 7 bases; bases with no gene match: 13. This CDR3 region has 16 residues. CDR1 is ENHRY, CDR2 SYGVKD, per germline. Here the CDR3 reads CAIKESSGMGYYEQYF. The CDR3 region has the DNA TGTGCCATCAAAGAGTCTAGCGGGATGGGCTACTACGAGCAGTACTTC.

The chain recombines TRBV29-1 with TRBJ1-1; 7 bases map to TRBD1. J gave up 1 base and V 7 bases, and 6 bases lay outside the gene matches. Germline CDR1 SQVTM, CDR2 ANQGSEA. CDR3 size: 13 residues. Here the CDR3 DNA reads TGCAGCGCCTCGGGACAGCCGAACACTGAAGCTTTCTTT. Protein: CSASGQPNTEAFF.

The chain uses TRBV24-1 and TRBJ2-7; 9 bases are a match to TRBD1. CDR1 is KGHDR, CDR2 SFDVKD, per germline. J lost 4 bases, V lost 9 bases, and 6 bases had no gene match. The CDR3 length is 13 residues. The CDR3 bases are TGTGCCACCCTCAGGGACAGGGTGTACGAGCAGTACTTC. This sequence encodes CATLRDRVYEQYF.

The chain combines TRBV3-1 (or the pseudogene TRBV3-2) with TRBJ2-3; D may be TRBD1 or TRBD2 (5 bases each). V lost 0 bases and J 3 bases, leaving 16 bases between the germline ends. The CDR3 extends over 17 amino acids. Germline values: CDR1 LGHDT, CDR2 YNNKEL (reference sequence). CDR3 loop: CASSQDTSLAGTDTQYF. CDR3 bases: TGTGCCAGCAGCCAAGATACGAGCCTAGCAGGGACAGATACGCAGTATTTT.

This chain uses TRBV19 with TRBJ1-1; 10 nucleotides match TRBD1. The CDR3 runs to 15 residues. Unmatched junction bases numbered 11, after V lost 8 bases and J lost 5 bases. Looked up from germline, CDR1 is LNHDA and CDR2 is SQIVND (reference sequence). The CDR3: CASSDRDRGRTEAFF. The CDR3 nucleotides read TGTGCCAGTTCAGACCGGGACAGGGGACGGACTGAAGCTTTCTTT.

This clone appeared a few times. The CDR3 sequence is CAWSGGSQETQYF. The CDR3 DNA follows: TGTGCCTGGAGTGGCGGGTCCCAAGAGACCCAGTACTTC. V usage is TRBV30 and J usage is TRBJ2-5, with a possible D match to TRBD2 (5 bases). The CDR3 extends over 13 amino acids. Germline loops: CDR1 GTSNPN, CDR2 SVGIG (reference sequence). V was pared by 1 base and J by 1 base, with 7 bases between. The whole variable domain, remainder taken from reference TRBV30 and TRBJ2-5, is SQTIHQWPATLVQPVGSPLSLECTVEGTSNPNLYWYRQAAGRGLQLLFYSVGIGQISSEVPQNLSASRPQDRQFILSSKKLLLSDSGFYLCAWSGGSQETQYFGPGTRLLVL.

The chain recombines TRBV27 with TRBJ2-7; D gene uncertain. The ends were cut back, 0 bases at V and 2 bases at J, with 11 bases in the middle. Germline V lookup: CDR1 MNHEY, CDR2 SMNVEV (reference sequence). The CDR3 extends over 15 amino acids. The CDR3 sequence: CASSLSGRSPYEQYF. The CDR3 DNA sequence: TGTGCCAGCAGTTTATCAGGGCGGAGCCCCTACGAGCAGTACTTC.

This rearrangement joins TRBV12-3 or TRBV12-4 to TRBJ2-7, with D uncertain. The CDR3 consists of 12 residues. V was shortened by 3 bases and J by 3 bases, with 6 bases between the two germline ends. The CDR3 DNA is TGTGCCAGCAGTTTGGCAATCTACGAGCAGTACTTC. Encoded protein: CASSLAIYEQYF.